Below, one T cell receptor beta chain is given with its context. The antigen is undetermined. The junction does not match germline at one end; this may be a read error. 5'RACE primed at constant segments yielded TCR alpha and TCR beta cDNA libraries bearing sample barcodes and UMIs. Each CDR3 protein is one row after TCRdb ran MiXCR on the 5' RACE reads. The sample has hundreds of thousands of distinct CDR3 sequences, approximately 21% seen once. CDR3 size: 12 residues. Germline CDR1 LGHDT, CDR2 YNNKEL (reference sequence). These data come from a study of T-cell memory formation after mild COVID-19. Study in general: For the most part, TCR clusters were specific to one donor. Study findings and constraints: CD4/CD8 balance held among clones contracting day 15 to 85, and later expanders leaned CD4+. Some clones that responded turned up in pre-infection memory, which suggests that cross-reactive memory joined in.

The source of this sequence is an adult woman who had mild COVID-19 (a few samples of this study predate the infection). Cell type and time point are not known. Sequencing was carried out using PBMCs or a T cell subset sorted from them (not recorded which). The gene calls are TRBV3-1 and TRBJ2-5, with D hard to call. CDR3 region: CASSQDRDGSWF. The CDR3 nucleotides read TGTGCCAGCAGCCAAGATCGAGATGGCAGTTGGTTC.